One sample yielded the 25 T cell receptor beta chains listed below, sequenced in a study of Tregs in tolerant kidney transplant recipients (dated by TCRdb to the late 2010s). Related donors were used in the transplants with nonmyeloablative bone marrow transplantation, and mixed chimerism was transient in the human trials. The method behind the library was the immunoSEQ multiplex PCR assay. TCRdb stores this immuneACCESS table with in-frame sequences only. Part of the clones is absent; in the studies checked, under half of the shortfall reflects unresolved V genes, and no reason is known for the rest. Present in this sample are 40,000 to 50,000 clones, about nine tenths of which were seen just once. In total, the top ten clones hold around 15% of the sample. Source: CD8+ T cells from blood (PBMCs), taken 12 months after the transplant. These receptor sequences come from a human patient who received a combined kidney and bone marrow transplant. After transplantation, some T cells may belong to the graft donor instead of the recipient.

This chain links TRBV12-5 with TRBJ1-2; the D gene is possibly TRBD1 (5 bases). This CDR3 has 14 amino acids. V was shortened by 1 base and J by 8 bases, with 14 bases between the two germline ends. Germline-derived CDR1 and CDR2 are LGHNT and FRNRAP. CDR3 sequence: CASGLGTSPRGYTF. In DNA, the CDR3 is TGTGCTAGTGGTTTGGGGACATCCCCTCGGGGCTACACCTTC.

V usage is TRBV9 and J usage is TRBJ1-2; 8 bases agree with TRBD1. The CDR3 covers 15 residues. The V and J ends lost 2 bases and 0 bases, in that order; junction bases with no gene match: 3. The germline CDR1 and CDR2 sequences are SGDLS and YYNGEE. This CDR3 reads CASSVSGQANYGYTF. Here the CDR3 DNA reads TGTGCCAGCAGCGTCTCGGGACAGGCTAACTATGGCTACACCTTC.

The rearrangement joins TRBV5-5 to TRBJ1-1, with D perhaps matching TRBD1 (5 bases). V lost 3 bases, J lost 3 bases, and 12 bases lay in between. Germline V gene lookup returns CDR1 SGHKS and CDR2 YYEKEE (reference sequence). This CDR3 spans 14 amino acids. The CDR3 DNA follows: TGTGCCAGCAGCTGGGAACAGGCAGACACTGAAGCTTTCTTT. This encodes CASSWEQADTEAFF.

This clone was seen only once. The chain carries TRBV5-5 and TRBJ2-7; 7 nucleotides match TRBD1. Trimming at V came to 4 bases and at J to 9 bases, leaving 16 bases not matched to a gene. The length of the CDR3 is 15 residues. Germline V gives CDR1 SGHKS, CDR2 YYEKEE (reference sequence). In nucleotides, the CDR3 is TGTGCCAGCAGCCCCGTGGGGGACAGAAGACTCGGGCAGTACTTC. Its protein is CASSPVGDRRLGQYF.

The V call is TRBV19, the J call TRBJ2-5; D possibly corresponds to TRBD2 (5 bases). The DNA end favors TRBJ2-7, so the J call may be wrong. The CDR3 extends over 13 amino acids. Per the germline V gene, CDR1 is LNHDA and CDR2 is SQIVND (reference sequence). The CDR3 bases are TGTGCCAGTAGTATAGGAGGGCAATACGAGCAGTACTTC. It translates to CASSIGGQYEQYF.

The CDR3 coding sequence is TGCGCCAGCAGCCCAGCGGGGGGGCTGAGCACCGGGGAGCTGTTTTTT. Translating it yields CASSPAGGLSTGELFF. The J gene is TRBJ2-2, the V gene TRBV4-1; the match to TRBD2 covers 10 bases. CDR1 is MGHRA, CDR2 YSYEKL, per germline. The CDR3 loop spans 16 amino acids. The V segment lost 4 bases and the J segment 4 bases; nucleotides outside the gene matches: 6.

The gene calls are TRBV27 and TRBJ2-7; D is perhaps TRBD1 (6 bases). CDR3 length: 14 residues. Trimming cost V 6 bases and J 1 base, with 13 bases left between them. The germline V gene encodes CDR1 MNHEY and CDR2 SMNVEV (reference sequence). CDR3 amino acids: CASSAGVGSYEQYF. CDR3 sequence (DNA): TGTGCCAGCAGCGCAGGGGTCGGATCCTACGAGCAGTACTTC.

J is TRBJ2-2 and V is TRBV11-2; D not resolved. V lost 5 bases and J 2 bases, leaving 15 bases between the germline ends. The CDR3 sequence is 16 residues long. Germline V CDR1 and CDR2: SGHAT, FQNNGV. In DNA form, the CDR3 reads TGTGCCAGCAGCCCAACCGCGTTGTCTAACACCGGGGAGCTGTTTTTT. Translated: CASSPTALSNTGELFF. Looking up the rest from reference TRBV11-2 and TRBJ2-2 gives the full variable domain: EAGVAQSPRYKIIEKRQSVAFWCNPISGHATLYWYQQILGQGPKLLIQFQNNGVVDDSQLPKDRFSAERLKGVDSTLKIQPAKLEDSAVYLCASSPTALSNTGELFFGEGSRLTVL.

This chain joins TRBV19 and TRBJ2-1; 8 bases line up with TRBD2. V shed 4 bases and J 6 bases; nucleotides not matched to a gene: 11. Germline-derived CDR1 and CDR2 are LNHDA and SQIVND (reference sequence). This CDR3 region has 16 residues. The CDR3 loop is CASSTGTRGWGNEQFF. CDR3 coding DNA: TGTGCCAGTAGTACTGGGACTAGAGGTTGGGGCAATGAGCAGTTCTTC.

This CDR3 reads CAWTVSSYEQYF. For the CDR3, the DNA is TGTGCCTGGACTGTCAGCTCCTACGAGCAGTACTTC. V is TRBV30 and J is TRBJ2-7; D is unclear. V was cut by 4 bases and J by 0 bases, with 7 bases left in between. CDR3 size: 12 residues. Germline V gene data show CDR1 as GTSNPN and CDR2 as SVGIG (reference sequence). Full variable domain (missing parts from reference TRBV30 and TRBJ2-7): SQTIHQWPATLVQPVGSPLSLECTVEGTSNPNLYWYRQAAGRGLQLLFYSVGIGQISSEVPQNLSASRPQDRQFILSSKKLLLSDSGFYLCAWTVSSYEQYFGPGTRLTVT.

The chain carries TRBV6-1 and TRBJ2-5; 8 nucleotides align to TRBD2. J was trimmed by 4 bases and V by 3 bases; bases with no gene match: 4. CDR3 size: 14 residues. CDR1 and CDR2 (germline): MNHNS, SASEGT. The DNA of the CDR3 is TGTGCCAGCAGTGACGGGGGGGCACGAGAGACCCAGTACTTC. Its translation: CASSDGGARETQYF.

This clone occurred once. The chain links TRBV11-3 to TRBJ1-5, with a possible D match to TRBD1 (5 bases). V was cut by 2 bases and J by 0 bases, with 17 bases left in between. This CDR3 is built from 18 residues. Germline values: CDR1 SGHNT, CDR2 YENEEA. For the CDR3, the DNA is TGTGCCAGCAGCTTAAAGGGCAGGTCGGGGGTTAGCAATCAGCCCCAGCATTTT. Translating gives CASSLKGRSGVSNQPQHF.

The CDR3 bases are TGTGCCAGTCTAGAAACTAATGAGCAGTTCTTC. It codes for CASLETNEQFF. The chain has TRBV2 and TRBJ2-1; D ambiguous. The germline V gene encodes CDR1 SNHLY and CDR2 FYNNEI. The CDR3 covers 11 residues. Trimming cost V 9 bases and J 7 bases, with 10 bases left between them.

Here the CDR3 DNA reads TGCGCCAGCAGCCAACGGCGGACAGCACAGGCCTACGAGCAGTACTTC. This translates into CASSQRRTAQAYEQYF. V and J are TRBV4-1 and TRBJ2-7; maybe TRBD1 (6 bases). The germline V and J ends were trimmed by 2 bases and 2 bases, with 16 bases remaining between them. The length of the CDR3 is 16 residues. The germline gives CDR1 MGHRA, CDR2 YSYEKL.

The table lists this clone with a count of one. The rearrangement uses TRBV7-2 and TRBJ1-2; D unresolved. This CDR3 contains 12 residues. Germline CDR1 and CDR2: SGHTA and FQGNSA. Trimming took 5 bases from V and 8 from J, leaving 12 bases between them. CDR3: CASSGVSGGYTF. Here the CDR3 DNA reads TGTGCCAGCAGCGGTGTCAGCGGGGGCTACACCTTC.

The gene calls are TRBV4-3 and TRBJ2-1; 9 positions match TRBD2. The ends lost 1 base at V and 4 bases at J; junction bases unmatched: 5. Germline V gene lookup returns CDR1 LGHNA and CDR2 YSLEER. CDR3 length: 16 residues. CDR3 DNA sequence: TGCGCCAGCAGCCAAGTAGCGGGAGAACTTTACAATGAGCAGTTCTTC. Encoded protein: CASSQVAGELYNEQFF.

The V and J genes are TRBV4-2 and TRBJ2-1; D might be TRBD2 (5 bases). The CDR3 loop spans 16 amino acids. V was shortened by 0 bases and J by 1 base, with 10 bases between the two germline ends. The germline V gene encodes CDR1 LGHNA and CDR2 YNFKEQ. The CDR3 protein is CASSQDHRGSYNEQFF. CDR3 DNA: TGTGCCAGCAGCCAAGACCACCGGGGTTCCTACAATGAGCAGTTCTTC.

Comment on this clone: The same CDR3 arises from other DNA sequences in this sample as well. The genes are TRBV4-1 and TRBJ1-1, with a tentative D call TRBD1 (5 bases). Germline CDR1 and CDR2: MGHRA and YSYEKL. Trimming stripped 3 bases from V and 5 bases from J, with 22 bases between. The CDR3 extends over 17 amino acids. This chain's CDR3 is CASSHNVGGARTTEAFF. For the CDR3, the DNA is TGCGCCAGCAGCCATAACGTTGGAGGGGCAAGAACGACTGAAGCTTTCTTT.

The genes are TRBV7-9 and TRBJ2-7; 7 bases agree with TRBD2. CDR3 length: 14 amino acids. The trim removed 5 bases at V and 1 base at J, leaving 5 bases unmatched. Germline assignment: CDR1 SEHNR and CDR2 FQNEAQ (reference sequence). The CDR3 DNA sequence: TGTGCCAGCAGCGCTGGACTAGGGTCCTACGAGCAGTACTTC. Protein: CASSAGLGSYEQYF.

As DNA, the CDR3 is TGTGCCAGCAGTTTCGCAGTGTCAGATACGCAGTATTTT. Its protein product is CASSFAVSDTQYF. The rearrangement uses TRBV27 and TRBJ2-3; D is unclear. From germline, CDR1 is MNHEY and CDR2 SMNVEV (reference sequence). This CDR3 has 13 residues. Trimming stripped 3 bases from V and 4 bases from J, with 8 bases between.

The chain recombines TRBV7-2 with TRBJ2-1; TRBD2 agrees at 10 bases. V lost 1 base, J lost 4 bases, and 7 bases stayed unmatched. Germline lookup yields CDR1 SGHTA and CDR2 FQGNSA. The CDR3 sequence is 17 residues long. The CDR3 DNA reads TGTGCCAGCAGCTTAGTCCTAGCGGGGGTTGGATACAATGAGCAGTTCTTC. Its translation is CASSLVLAGVGYNEQFF.

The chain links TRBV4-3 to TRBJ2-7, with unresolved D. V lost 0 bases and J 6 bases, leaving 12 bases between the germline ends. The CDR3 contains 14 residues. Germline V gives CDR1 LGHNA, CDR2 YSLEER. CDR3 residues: CASSQDEVPGEQYF. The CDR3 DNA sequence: TGCGCCAGCAGCCAAGATGAGGTCCCGGGCGAGCAGTACTTC.

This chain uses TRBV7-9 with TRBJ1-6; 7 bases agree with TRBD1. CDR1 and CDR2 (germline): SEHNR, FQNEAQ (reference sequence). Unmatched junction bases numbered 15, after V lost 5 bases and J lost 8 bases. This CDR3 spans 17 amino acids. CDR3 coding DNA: TGTGCCAGCAGCCATATGATTTTAACAGGGGTCCATTCACCCCTCCACTTT. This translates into CASSHMILTGVHSPLHF.

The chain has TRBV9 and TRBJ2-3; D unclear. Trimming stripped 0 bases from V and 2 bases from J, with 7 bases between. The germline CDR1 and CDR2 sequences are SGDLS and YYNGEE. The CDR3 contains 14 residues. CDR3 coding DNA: TGTGCCAGCAGCGTAGGTATTCTCACAGATACGCAGTATTTT. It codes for CASSVGILTDTQYF.

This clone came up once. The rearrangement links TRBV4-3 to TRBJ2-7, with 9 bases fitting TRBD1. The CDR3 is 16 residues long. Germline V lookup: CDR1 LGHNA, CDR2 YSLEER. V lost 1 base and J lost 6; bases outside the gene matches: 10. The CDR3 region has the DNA TGCGCCAGCAGCCAAGGGAAAGGGACAGGGTTGTCCGAGCAGTACTTC. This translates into CASSQGKGTGLSEQYF.